This entry describes one T cell receptor (beta chain). The antigen remains unidentified. TCRdb ran MiXCR on the reads and lists one entry per CDR3 protein. The top ten hold roughly 80% of the sample, which has some 70,000 distinct CDR3 sequences, about 22% seen once. The V gene end was trimmed by 6 bases and the J gene end by 1 base; junction bases not matched to a gene: 6. The CDR3 is 14 residues long. Germline values: CDR1 MNHNS, CDR2 SASEGT. These data come from a study of T cell repertoires in cytomegalovirus infection. Broader study findings: Carriage of CMV together with the relevant HLA was identifiable through cumulative public TCR beta family frequency. Dominating the ex vivo response were HLA-C-restricted CMV-specific TCR beta clonotypes.

The rearrangement uses TRBV6-1 and TRBJ2-7; 7 bases map to TRBD2. The receptor comes from a human donor in good health (CMV status not recorded). Some clones in this sample may be carry-over from other donors' samples. Sequences were obtained from PBMCs, sequenced either directly or after in vitro stimulation (not recorded which). CDR3 protein: CASSPISGSYEQYF. CDR3 coding DNA: TGTGCCAGCAGCCCAATTAGCGGGTCCTACGAGCAGTACTTC.